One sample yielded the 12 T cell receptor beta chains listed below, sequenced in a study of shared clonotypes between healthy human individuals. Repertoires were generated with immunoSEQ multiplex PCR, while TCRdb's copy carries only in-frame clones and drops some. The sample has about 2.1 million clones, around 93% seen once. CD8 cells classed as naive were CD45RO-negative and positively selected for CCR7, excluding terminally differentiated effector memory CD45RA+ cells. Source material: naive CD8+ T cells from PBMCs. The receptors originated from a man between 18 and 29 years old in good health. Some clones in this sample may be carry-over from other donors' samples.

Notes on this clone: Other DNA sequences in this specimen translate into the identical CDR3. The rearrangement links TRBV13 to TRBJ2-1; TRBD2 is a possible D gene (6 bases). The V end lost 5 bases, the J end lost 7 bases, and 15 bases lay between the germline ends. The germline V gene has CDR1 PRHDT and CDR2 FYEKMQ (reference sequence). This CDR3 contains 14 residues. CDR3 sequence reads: CASSLGRRLNEQFF. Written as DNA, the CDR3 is TGTGCCAGCAGCCTTGGGAGGAGGTTGAATGAGCAGTTCTTC. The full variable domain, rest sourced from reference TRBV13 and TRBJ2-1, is AAGVIQSPRHLIKEKRETATLKCYPIPRHDTVYWYQQGPGQDPQFLISFYEKMQSDKGSIPDRFSAQQFSDYHSELNMSSLELGDSALYFCASSLGRRLNEQFFGPGTRLTVL.

As DNA, the CDR3 is TGTGCCAGCTCACCGGTTGGGGACTCTGGGGCCAACGTCCTGACTTTC. It yields the protein CASSPVGDSGANVLTF. This chain uses TRBV18 with TRBJ2-6; no definite D call. The CDR3 sequence is 16 residues long. V was cut by 3 bases and J by 0 bases, with 9 bases left in between. Germline V gives CDR1 KGHSH, CDR2 LQKENI.

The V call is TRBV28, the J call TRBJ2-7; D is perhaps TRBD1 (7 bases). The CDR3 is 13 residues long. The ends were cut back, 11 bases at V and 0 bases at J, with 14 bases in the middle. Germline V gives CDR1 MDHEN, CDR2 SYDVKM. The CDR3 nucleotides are TGTGCCTGTTCGCGGGACAGCTCCTACGAGCAGTACTTC. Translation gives CACSRDSSYEQYF.

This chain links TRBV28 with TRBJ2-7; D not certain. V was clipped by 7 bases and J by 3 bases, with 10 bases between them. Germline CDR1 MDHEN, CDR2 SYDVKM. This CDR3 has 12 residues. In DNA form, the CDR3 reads TGTGCCAGCAACCATGTCAACTACGAGCAGTACTTC. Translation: CASNHVNYEQYF.

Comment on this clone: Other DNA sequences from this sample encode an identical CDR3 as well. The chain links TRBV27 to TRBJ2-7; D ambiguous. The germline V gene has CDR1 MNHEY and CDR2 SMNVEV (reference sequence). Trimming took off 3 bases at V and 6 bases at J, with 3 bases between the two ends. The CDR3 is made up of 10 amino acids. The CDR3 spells CASSFGEQYF. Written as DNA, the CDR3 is TGTGCCAGCAGTTTCGGCGAGCAGTACTTC.

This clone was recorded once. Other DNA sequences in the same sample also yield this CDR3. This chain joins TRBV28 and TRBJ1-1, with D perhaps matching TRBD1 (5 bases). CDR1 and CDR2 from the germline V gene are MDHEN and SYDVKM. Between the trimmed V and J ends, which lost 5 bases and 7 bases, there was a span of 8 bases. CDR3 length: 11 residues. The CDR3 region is CASSPGVEAFF. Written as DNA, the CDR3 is TGTGCCAGCAGTCCGGGGGTTGAAGCTTTCTTT.

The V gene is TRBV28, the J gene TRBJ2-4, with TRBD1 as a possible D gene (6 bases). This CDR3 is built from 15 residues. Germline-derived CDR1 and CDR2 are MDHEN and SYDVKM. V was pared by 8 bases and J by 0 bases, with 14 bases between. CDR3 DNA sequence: TGTGCCAGCGCCGGACAGTCACTAGCCAAAAACATTCAGTACTTC. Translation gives CASAGQSLAKNIQYF.

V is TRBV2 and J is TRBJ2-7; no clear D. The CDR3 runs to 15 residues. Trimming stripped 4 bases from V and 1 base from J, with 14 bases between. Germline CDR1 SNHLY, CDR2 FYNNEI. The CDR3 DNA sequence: TGTGCCAGCAGTGTCCCCCAGGAGAATTCCTACGAGCAGTACTTC. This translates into CASSVPQENSYEQYF.

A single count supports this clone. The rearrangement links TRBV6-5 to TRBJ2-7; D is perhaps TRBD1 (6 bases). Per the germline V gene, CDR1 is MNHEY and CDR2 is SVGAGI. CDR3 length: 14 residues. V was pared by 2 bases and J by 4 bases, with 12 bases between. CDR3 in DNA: TGTGCCAGCAGTTACGTGGGGGCTTCTTACGAGCAGTACTTC. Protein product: CASSYVGASYEQYF.

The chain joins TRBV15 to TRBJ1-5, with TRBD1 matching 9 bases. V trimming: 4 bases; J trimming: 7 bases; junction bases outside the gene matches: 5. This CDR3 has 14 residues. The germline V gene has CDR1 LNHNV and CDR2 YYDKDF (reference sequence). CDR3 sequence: CATSTTGGAQPQHF. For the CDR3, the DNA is TGTGCCACCAGCACTACAGGGGGCGCGCAGCCCCAGCATTTT.

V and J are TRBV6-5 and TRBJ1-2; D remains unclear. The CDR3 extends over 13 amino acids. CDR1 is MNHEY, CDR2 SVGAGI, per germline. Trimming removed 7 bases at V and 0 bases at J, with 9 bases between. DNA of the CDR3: TGTGCCAGCACAGGCGGGGCTAACTATGGCTACACCTTC. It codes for CASTGGANYGYTF.

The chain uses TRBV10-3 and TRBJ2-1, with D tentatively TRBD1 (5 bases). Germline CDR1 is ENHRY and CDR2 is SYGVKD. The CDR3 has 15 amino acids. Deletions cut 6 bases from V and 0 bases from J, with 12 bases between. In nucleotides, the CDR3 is TGTGCCATCAGGGGGCCCTCCCCCTCCTACAATGAGCAGTTCTTC. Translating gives CAIRGPSPSYNEQFF.